The next 18 T cell receptor beta chains were all read from a single sample in a study of beta chain features in type 1 diabetes. Expressed TCRB transcripts were sequenced because the isolated RNA had all been reverse transcribed beforehand. This table comes from immunoSEQ multiplex PCR, and its TCRdb copy is limited to in-frame clones, with some not included. Altogether 330,000 or so clones are present, about 20% being singletons, with the ten largest covering around 0.045%. The sample comprised naive CD4+ T cells from blood. Receptor source: a woman under 30 in good health.

The sample holds a few counts of this clone. The chain uses TRBV18 and TRBJ1-1; 7 bases map to TRBD1. Trimming took 0 bases from V and 12 from J; bases not matched to a gene: 4. CDR3 length: 12 residues. Germline V lookup: CDR1 KGHSH, CDR2 LQKENI. As DNA, the CDR3 is TGTGCCAGCTCACCACCGCAGGGGGGAACTTTCTTT. Protein product: CASSPPQGGTFF.

This clone showed up just a few times. The V and J genes are TRBV10-3 and TRBJ2-7, with 8 bases aligning to TRBD1. Germline V gene data show CDR1 as ENHRY and CDR2 as SYGVKD. The CDR3 consists of 15 residues. Trimming cost V 8 bases and J 1 base; bases outside gene matches: 10. For the CDR3, the DNA is TGTGCCATCGGTCCCGGCGGGGACAGGTCCTACGAGCAGTACTTC. It is translated as CAIGPGGDRSYEQYF.

This clone was detected only a few times. The chain couples TRBV9 to TRBJ1-2; 7 bases are shared with TRBD1. V was clipped by 3 bases and J by 4 bases; unmatched bases: 6. The CDR3 extends over 14 amino acids. The V gene's germline CDR1 is SGDLS and CDR2 YYNGEE. CDR3 protein: CASSAGGLGYGYTF. DNA of the CDR3: TGTGCCAGCAGCGCAGGGGGGTTAGGCTATGGCTACACCTTC. Full variable domain (outside the CDR3, taken from reference TRBV9 and TRBJ1-2): DSGVTQTPKHLITATGQRVTLRCSPRSGDLSVYWYQQSLDQGLQFLIQYYNGEERAKGNILERFSAQQFPDLHSELNLSSLELGDSALYFCASSAGGLGYGYTFGSGTRLTVV.

CDR3 in amino acids: CASSQDINTKQFF. The CDR3 DNA is TGTGCCAGCAGCCAAGATATAAACACTAAGCAGTTCTTC. This chain connects TRBV4-2 to TRBJ2-1; D uncertain. CDR1 is LGHNA, CDR2 YNFKEQ, per germline. The V gene lost 0 bases and the J gene lost 11 bases, with 11 bases spanning the gap. The CDR3 totals 13 residues.

The rearrangement links TRBV30 to TRBJ2-7; perhaps TRBD2 as D (5 bases). Germline V gene data show CDR1 as GTSNPN and CDR2 as SVGIG (reference sequence). The CDR3 extends over 15 amino acids. The V gene lost 8 bases and the J gene lost 4 bases, with 24 bases spanning the gap. The DNA of the CDR3 is TGTGCCCAGAGCCTAGGGCTAGCTCCTTGGTACGAGCAGTACTTC. Its translation is CAQSLGLAPWYEQYF.

This chain uses TRBV2 with TRBJ2-3; perhaps TRBD2 as D (5 bases). The CDR3 is 13 residues long. Germline V CDR1 and CDR2: SNHLY, FYNNEI. V lost 5 bases to trimming and J lost 2 bases, with 8 bases between them. The CDR3 loop reads CASSPRDTDTQYF. CDR3 in DNA: TGTGCCAGCAGTCCCCGGGACACAGATACGCAGTATTTT.

This clone showed up just a few times. V is TRBV5-1 and J is TRBJ2-7, with 7 bases that match TRBD1. The CDR3 has 14 residues. The V gene end was trimmed by 3 bases and the J gene end by 2 bases; junction bases not matched to a gene: 5. The germline CDR1 and CDR2 sequences are SGHRS and YFSETQ. CDR3 bases: TGCGCCAGCAGCTCTCGGGACAGCACCTACGAGCAGTACTTC. Protein: CASSSRDSTYEQYF. Supplemented by reference TRBV5-1 and TRBJ2-7, the full variable domain reads KAGVTQTPRYLIKTRGQQVTLSCSPISGHRSVSWYQQTPGQGLQFLFEYFSETQRNKGNFPGRFSGRQFSNSRSEMNVSTLELGDSALYLCASSSRDSTYEQYFGPGTRLTVT.

This clone occurred a few times. This rearrangement joins TRBV18 to TRBJ2-7; TRBD1 agrees at 8 bases. Germline V gene data show CDR1 as KGHSH and CDR2 as LQKENI. The CDR3 has 14 amino acids. The V and J ends lost 5 bases and 2 bases, in that order; junction bases with no gene match: 5. The DNA of the CDR3 is TGTGCCAGCTCAAGCAGGGGGCAGACCTACGAGCAGTACTTC. Its translation: CASSSRGQTYEQYF.

The chain has TRBV30 and TRBJ2-4; D gene ambiguous. The V and J ends lost 8 bases and 0 bases respectively, with 11 bases between them. Germline V lookup: CDR1 GTSNPN, CDR2 SVGIG (reference sequence). This CDR3 comprises 13 residues. The CDR3 nucleotides read TGTGCCCTATCTAAAATAGCCAAAAACATTCAGTACTTC. Its translation is CALSKIAKNIQYF.

This chain uses TRBV14 with TRBJ2-7, with 9 bases matching TRBD2. Germline CDR1 reads SGHDN; CDR2 reads FVKESK. The trim removed 1 base at V and 1 base at J, leaving 5 bases unmatched. The CDR3 spans 16 residues. CDR3 loop: CASSQGGSGRSYEQYF. CDR3 DNA: TGTGCCAGCAGCCAAGGAGGTAGCGGGAGATCCTACGAGCAGTACTTC.

The J gene is TRBJ1-5, the V gene TRBV2; 7 nucleotides line up with TRBD1. V shed 6 bases, J shed 5 bases, and the junction held 7 bases outside the gene matches. The CDR3 consists of 14 residues. Germline V gene lookup returns CDR1 SNHLY and CDR2 FYNNEI. In nucleotides, the CDR3 is TGTGCCAGCAGAGAGACAGGGTCCGATCAGCCCCAGCATTTT. The encoded protein is CASRETGSDQPQHF.

The chain couples TRBV7-8 to TRBJ1-4; TRBD1 might be the D (6 bases). Trimming stripped 5 bases from V and 7 bases from J, with 14 bases between. This CDR3 has 14 amino acids. Per germline, CDR1 SGHVS and CDR2 FQNEAQ. CDR3: CASSQQGMAEKLFF. In DNA form, the CDR3 reads TGTGCCAGCAGCCAACAGGGTATGGCTGAAAAACTGTTTTTT.

A few counts support this clone. This sequence joins TRBV30 and TRBJ1-5; 9 bases map to TRBD1. The CDR3 extends over 18 amino acids. With V trimmed by 2 bases and J by 2 bases, 13 bases remained unmatched. The germline CDR1 and CDR2 sequences are GTSNPN and SVGIG (reference sequence). CDR3 protein: CAWSRGTGTVLGNQPQHF. In nucleotides, the CDR3 is TGTGCCTGGAGTCGGGGGACAGGGACGGTTTTGGGCAATCAGCCCCAGCATTTT.

This clone was observed a handful of times. The chain joins TRBV5-4 to TRBJ2-7; 9 bases align to TRBD1. J lost 0 bases, V lost 4 bases, and 11 bases had no gene match. Germline CDR1 reads SGHNT; CDR2 reads YYREEE (reference sequence). CDR3 length: 17 amino acids. The CDR3 region has the DNA TGTGCCAGCAGCGAGTTAACCGGGACAGGGTACTCCTACGAGCAGTACTTC. Its translation: CASSELTGTGYSYEQYF.

The V and J genes are TRBV6-1 and TRBJ2-5; 7 bases are shared with TRBD2. Trimming took 2 bases from V and 2 from J; bases not matched to a gene: 5. This CDR3 region has 15 residues. Germline CDR1 reads MNHNS; CDR2 reads SASEGT. CDR3 nucleotides: TGTGCCAGCAGTGAACAGGGAGGGACTCAAGAGACCCAGTACTTC. Translation gives CASSEQGGTQETQYF.

The table lists this clone with a few counts. The V gene is TRBV18, the J gene TRBJ2-7; possibly TRBD2 for D (6 bases). This CDR3 is 14 amino acids long. Germline-derived CDR1 and CDR2 are KGHSH and LQKENI. V lost 0 bases and J lost 7, with 13 bases in between. The CDR3 region is CASSPPARAGEQYF. CDR3 coding DNA: TGTGCCAGCTCACCACCGGCCCGGGCGGGGGAGCAGTACTTC.

V is TRBV27 and J is TRBJ1-5; possible D gene TRBD1, 5 bases. V lost 3 bases to trimming and J lost 3 bases, with 12 bases between them. The CDR3 length is 15 residues. The germline V gene has CDR1 MNHEY and CDR2 SMNVEV (reference sequence). CDR3: CASSLRGGYNQPQHF. CDR3 bases: TGTGCCAGCAGTTTGAGGGGAGGGTACAATCAGCCCCAGCATTTT.

About this clone: This sample also contains other DNA sequences that code for the same CDR3. The genes are TRBV7-9 and TRBJ1-1; TRBD1 agrees at 7 bases. Germline V gene data show CDR1 as SEHNR and CDR2 as FQNEAQ (reference sequence). Unmatched junction bases numbered 2, after V lost 3 bases and J lost 1 base. The CDR3 consists of 14 residues. CDR3 amino acids: CASSFRQGNTEAFF. Written as DNA, the CDR3 is TGTGCCAGCAGCTTTAGACAGGGGAACACTGAAGCTTTCTTT.